These T cell receptor beta chains were read from a single sample in a study of cytomegalovirus exposure and HLA in healthy donors. The method was immunoSEQ multiplex PCR; TCRdb's version includes in-frame clones alone and lacks a portion of them. Here the sample spans under 150,000 clones, around 79% being singletons. The sample comprised PBMCs. The receptors shown here come from a woman in her forties in good health and CMV-seronegative. The CDR3 runs from the conserved cysteine through the conserved F or W. The D gene is left open where the match is weak. Where a row states a size, it is once, few, many or the class of an expanded clone; other rows omit it.

v_call: TRBV29-1
clone_size: once
d_call: NA
j_call: TRBJ2-2
cdr3_aa: CSVVVSNTGELFF
cdr3_nt: TGCAGCGTTGTCGTCTCGAACACCGGGGAGCTGTTTTTT

v_call: TRBV6-6
clone_size: many
d_call: NA
j_call: TRBJ1-1
cdr3_aa: CASSYQDTASEAFF
cdr3_nt: TGTGCCAGCAGTTACCAGGACACCGCGTCTGAAGCTTTCTTT

v_call: TRBV6-5
clone_size: few
d_call: NA
j_call: TRBJ1-1
cdr3_aa: CASSLGTEAFF
cdr3_nt: TGTGCCAGCAGTCTAGGCACTGAAGCTTTCTTT

v_call: TRBV19
clone_size: NA
d_call: TRBD1
j_call: TRBJ1-1
cdr3_aa: CASSFGQGYTEAFF
cdr3_nt: TGTGCCAGTAGTTTCGGACAGGGGTACACTGAAGCTTTCTTT

v_call: TRBV4-3
clone_size: NA
d_call: TRBD1
j_call: TRBJ1-1
cdr3_aa: CASSQDGTGFFVGGSTEAFF
cdr3_nt: TGCGCCAGCAGCCAAGACGGGACAGGGTTTTTTGTTGGGGGAAGCACTGAAGCTTTCTTT

v_call: TRBV5-1
clone_size: NA
d_call: NA
j_call: TRBJ1-1
cdr3_aa: CASSSQATNTEAFF
cdr3_nt: TGCGCCAGCAGCTCCCAGGCCACGAACACTGAAGCTTTCTTT

v_call: TRBV5-5
clone_size: few
d_call: TRBD1
j_call: TRBJ1-1
cdr3_aa: CASSRTGDTEAFF
cdr3_nt: TGTGCCAGCAGCCGGACAGGGGACACTGAAGCTTTCTTT

v_call: TRBV11-2
clone_size: NA
d_call: NA
j_call: TRBJ2-7
cdr3_aa: CASSLSSYEQYF
cdr3_nt: TGTGCCAGCAGCTTAAGTAGCTACGAGCAGTACTTC

v_call: TRBV18
clone_size: NA
d_call: TRBD1
j_call: TRBJ2-5
cdr3_aa: CASSPLPDRGRLFMDQETQYF
cdr3_nt: TGTGCCAGCTCACCACTACCAGACAGGGGGCGATTGTTTATGGACCAAGAGACCCAGTACTTC

v_call: TRBV6-5
clone_size: few
d_call: TRBD1
j_call: TRBJ1-1
cdr3_aa: CASSFLLTGAYTEAFF
cdr3_nt: TGTGCCAGCAGTTTCCTGTTGACAGGGGCTTACACTGAAGCTTTCTTT

v_call: TRBV5-1
clone_size: NA
d_call: NA
j_call: TRBJ1-2
cdr3_aa: CASSFPGQYGYTF
cdr3_nt: TGCGCCAGCAGCTTCCCAGGACAATATGGCTACACCTTC

v_call: TRBV12-5
clone_size: few
d_call: NA
j_call: TRBJ2-7
cdr3_aa: CASGLSGVPYEQYF
cdr3_nt: TGTGCTAGTGGTTTGTCGGGGGTCCCCTACGAGCAGTACTTC

v_call: TRBV2
clone_size: once
d_call: NA
j_call: TRBJ1-1
cdr3_aa: CASSVSGLIEAFF
cdr3_nt: TGTGCCAGCAGTGTTTCAGGGCTCATTGAAGCTTTCTTT

v_call: TRBV28
clone_size: NA
d_call: NA
j_call: TRBJ1-2
cdr3_aa: CASSLGGYGYTF
cdr3_nt: TGTGCCAGCAGTTTGGGGGGCTATGGCTACACCTTC

v_call: TRBV6-5
clone_size: NA
d_call: TRBD2
j_call: TRBJ2-3
cdr3_aa: CASRKTSGLRDTQYF
cdr3_nt: TGTGCCAGCAGAAAAACTAGCGGGTTACGAGATACGCAGTATTTT

v_call: TRBV27
clone_size: NA
d_call: NA
j_call: TRBJ1-2
cdr3_aa: CASSPRQISPYGYTF
cdr3_nt: TGTGCCAGCAGTCCTCGACAGATCAGTCCATATGGCTACACCTTC

v_call: TRBV10-1
clone_size: NA
d_call: NA
j_call: TRBJ2-1
cdr3_aa: CASSMAGNSYNEQFF
cdr3_nt: TGCGCCAGCTCTATGGCGGGGAACTCCTACAATGAGCAGTTCTTC

v_call: TRBV7-8
clone_size: NA
d_call: NA
j_call: TRBJ1-6
cdr3_aa: CASSLDWAGNSPLHF
cdr3_nt: TGTGCCAGCAGCTTAGATTGGGCAGGGAATTCACCCCTCCACTTT

v_call: TRBV7-8
clone_size: NA
d_call: NA
j_call: TRBJ2-7
cdr3_aa: CASRVGEGLSYEQYF
cdr3_nt: TGTGCCAGCCGGGTTGGTGAGGGCTTGTCCTACGAGCAGTACTTC

v_call: TRBV27
clone_size: few
d_call: NA
j_call: TRBJ2-5
cdr3_aa: CASSHPRETQYF
cdr3_nt: TGTGCCAGCAGTCACCCCAGAGAGACCCAGTACTTC

v_call: TRBV6-5
clone_size: NA
d_call: TRBD1
j_call: TRBJ1-1
cdr3_aa: CASSLDRTNTEAFF
cdr3_nt: TGTGCCAGCAGCCTGGACAGGACGAACACTGAAGCTTTCTTT

v_call: TRBV27
clone_size: once
d_call: TRBD1
j_call: TRBJ1-6
cdr3_aa: CASSLRTGTDNSPLHF
cdr3_nt: TGTGCCAGCAGTTTAAGGACCGGGACAGATAATTCACCCCTCCACTTT

v_call: TRBV6-1
clone_size: NA
d_call: NA
j_call: TRBJ1-5
cdr3_aa: CASSELRGSRDQPQHF
cdr3_nt: TGTGCCAGCAGTGAATTGAGGGGGTCGAGGGATCAGCCCCAGCATTTT

v_call: TRBV4-2
clone_size: NA
d_call: NA
j_call: TRBJ1-4
cdr3_aa: CASSPATYSEKLFF
cdr3_nt: TGTGCCAGCAGCCCAGCGACCTATAGCGAAAAACTGTTTTTT

v_call: TRBV29-1
clone_size: few
d_call: NA
j_call: TRBJ1-5
cdr3_aa: CSVGGQNNQPQHF
cdr3_nt: TGCAGCGTGGGCGGACAGAATAATCAGCCCCAGCATTTT

v_call: TRBV10-3
clone_size: NA
d_call: TRBD2
j_call: TRBJ2-3
cdr3_aa: CAISENRGGSDTQYF
cdr3_nt: TGTGCCATCAGTGAGAATCGGGGGGGCTCAGATACGCAGTATTTT

v_call: TRBV2
clone_size: NA
d_call: NA
j_call: TRBJ1-5
cdr3_aa: CASSPYSRLGQPQHF
cdr3_nt: TGTGCCAGCAGCCCTTATTCAAGACTCGGTCAGCCCCAGCATTTT

v_call: TRBV6-6
clone_size: NA
d_call: NA
j_call: TRBJ1-5
cdr3_aa: CASSYAGGEMSQPQHF
cdr3_nt: TGTGCCAGCAGTTACGCAGGAGGGGAGATGAGTCAGCCCCAGCATTTT

v_call: TRBV6-1
clone_size: NA
d_call: NA
j_call: TRBJ2-2
cdr3_aa: CATSGSNTGELFF
cdr3_nt: TGTGCCACGTCGGGGTCGAACACCGGGGAGCTGTTTTTT

v_call: TRBV29-1
clone_size: NA
d_call: TRBD1
j_call: TRBJ1-2
cdr3_aa: CSVLRTGANYGYTF
cdr3_nt: TGCAGCGTTCTCCGTACAGGGGCTAACTATGGCTACACCTTC

v_call: TRBV5-1
clone_size: NA
d_call: TRBD1
j_call: TRBJ1-2
cdr3_aa: CASSLGQGPYGYTF
cdr3_nt: TGCGCCAGCAGCCTAGGACAGGGGCCCTATGGCTACACCTTC

v_call: TRBV6-5
clone_size: once
d_call: TRBD2
j_call: TRBJ2-2
cdr3_aa: CASSYVAGSSRELFF
cdr3_nt: TGTGCCAGCAGTTACGTAGCGGGGTCGTCGAGGGAGCTGTTTTTT

v_call: TRBV27
clone_size: NA
d_call: NA
j_call: TRBJ2-1
cdr3_aa: CASSLQGNNEQFF
cdr3_nt: TGTGCCAGCAGTTTACAGGGGAACAATGAGCAGTTCTTC

v_call: TRBV9
clone_size: few
d_call: TRBD1
j_call: TRBJ1-6
cdr3_aa: CASSPPGQGSPLHF
cdr3_nt: TGTGCCAGCAGCCCCCCCGGACAGGGGTCACCCCTCCACTTT

v_call: TRBV25-1
clone_size: NA
d_call: NA
j_call: TRBJ1-2
cdr3_aa: CASRGPVADSNYGYTF
cdr3_nt: TGTGCCAGCAGGGGACCTGTGGCGGACAGTAACTATGGCTACACCTTC

v_call: TRBV20-1
clone_size: NA
d_call: NA
j_call: TRBJ1-2
cdr3_aa: CSARVSYGYTF
cdr3_nt: TGCAGTGCCAGGGTTAGCTATGGCTACACCTTC

v_call: TRBV5-5
clone_size: NA
d_call: NA
j_call: TRBJ2-3
cdr3_aa: CASSYSQGGALTDTQYF
cdr3_nt: TGTGCCAGCAGTTACTCCCAAGGCGGGGCCCTCACAGATACGCAGTATTTT

v_call: TRBV5-4
clone_size: NA
d_call: TRBD1
j_call: TRBJ2-4
cdr3_aa: CASSWGQGENIQYF
cdr3_nt: TGTGCCAGCAGCTGGGGACAGGGAGAAAACATTCAGTACTTC

v_call: TRBV6-6
clone_size: NA
d_call: NA
j_call: TRBJ1-6
cdr3_aa: CASSYLPVYNSPLHF
cdr3_nt: TGTGCCAGCAGTTACCTTCCTGTCTATAATTCACCCCTCCACTTT

v_call: TRBV2
clone_size: NA
d_call: NA
j_call: TRBJ2-7
cdr3_aa: CASRGRGTAYEQYF
cdr3_nt: TGTGCCAGCAGGGGCAGGGGAACCGCCTACGAGCAGTACTTC

v_call: TRBV11-3
clone_size: NA
d_call: NA
j_call: TRBJ2-1
cdr3_aa: CASSSRDSVDNEQFF
cdr3_nt: TGTGCCAGCAGCTCCCGGGACTCAGTGGATAATGAGCAGTTCTTC

v_call: TRBV2
clone_size: NA
d_call: TRBD1
j_call: TRBJ1-6
cdr3_aa: CASTQQGDNSPLHF
cdr3_nt: TGTGCCAGCACTCAACAGGGGGACAATTCACCCCTCCACTTT

v_call: TRBV29-1
clone_size: few
d_call: TRBD2
j_call: TRBJ2-6
cdr3_aa: CSVASGGASGANVLTF
cdr3_nt: TGCAGCGTTGCTAGCGGGGGGGCCTCTGGGGCCAACGTCCTGACTTTC

v_call: TRBV9
clone_size: NA
d_call: TRBD2
j_call: TRBJ2-3
cdr3_aa: CASSGLAGFTDTQYF
cdr3_nt: TGTGCCAGCAGCGGCCTAGCGGGGTTCACAGATACGCAGTATTTT

v_call: TRBV28
clone_size: NA
d_call: NA
j_call: TRBJ1-2
cdr3_aa: CASSPGGVSLRGYTF
cdr3_nt: TGTGCCAGCAGCCCCGGCGGGGTATCTCTTCGGGGCTACACCTTC

v_call: TRBV7-9
clone_size: NA
d_call: NA
j_call: TRBJ2-5
cdr3_aa: CASYPRSGETQYF
cdr3_nt: TGTGCCAGCTACCCACGGAGCGGAGAGACCCAGTACTTC

v_call: TRBV7-2
clone_size: NA
d_call: TRBD2
j_call: TRBJ2-1
cdr3_aa: CASSLSGGAGYEQFF
cdr3_nt: TGTGCCAGCAGCTTAAGCGGGGGGGCAGGTTATGAGCAGTTCTTC

v_call: TRBV5-8
clone_size: NA
d_call: TRBD1
j_call: TRBJ2-1
cdr3_aa: CASSRTGNGYNEQFF
cdr3_nt: TGTGCCAGCAGCAGGACAGGGAACGGCTACAATGAGCAGTTCTTC

v_call: TRBV28
clone_size: few
d_call: TRBD1
j_call: TRBJ2-5
cdr3_aa: CASSSRGGQGGWAQYF
cdr3_nt: TGTGCCAGCAGTTCCCGGGGTGGACAGGGTGGCTGGGCCCAGTACTTC

v_call: TRBV7-6
clone_size: NA
d_call: NA
j_call: TRBJ2-7
cdr3_aa: CASSSTGEQYF
cdr3_nt: TGTGCCAGCAGTTCCACGGGGGAGCAGTACTTC

v_call: TRBV18
clone_size: NA
d_call: NA
j_call: TRBJ1-4
cdr3_aa: CASSPSREIQLFF
cdr3_nt: TGTGCCAGCTCACCATCTAGGGAGATTCAACTGTTTTTT

v_call: TRBV30
clone_size: NA
d_call: TRBD1
j_call: TRBJ1-2
cdr3_aa: CAGGDRGLNYGYTF
cdr3_nt: TGTGCCGGTGGGGACAGGGGGCTTAACTATGGCTACACCTTC

v_call: TRBV7-9
clone_size: once
d_call: NA
j_call: TRBJ2-1
cdr3_aa: CASSVAPAGVHEQFF
cdr3_nt: TGTGCCAGCAGCGTAGCCCCCGCAGGGGTCCATGAGCAGTTCTTC

v_call: TRBV7-2
clone_size: NA
d_call: NA
j_call: TRBJ2-1
cdr3_aa: CASSLEGGSYNEQFF
cdr3_nt: TGTGCCAGCAGCTTAGAAGGGGGCTCCTACAATGAGCAGTTCTTC

v_call: TRBV5-6
clone_size: medium-sized
d_call: NA
j_call: TRBJ2-6
cdr3_aa: CASSLVSLSGANVLTF
cdr3_nt: TGTGCCAGCAGCTTGGTGAGCCTCTCTGGGGCCAACGTCCTGACTTTC

v_call: TRBV7-9
clone_size: NA
d_call: TRBD1
j_call: TRBJ1-4
cdr3_aa: CSSSVRSGTDNEKLFF
cdr3_nt: TGTTCCAGCAGCGTGAGGTCCGGGACAGATAATGAAAAACTGTTTTTT

v_call: TRBV28
clone_size: NA
d_call: NA
j_call: TRBJ1-2
cdr3_aa: CAILLNSWGYTF
cdr3_nt: TGTGCCATCCTATTAAATTCTTGGGGCTACACCTTC